This T cell receptor (beta chain) was sequenced for a study of cytomegalovirus exposure and HLA in healthy donors. General observations from the study: The availability of immune exposure information extended only to CMV serostatus. With later analysis, a missense DCLRE1C variant became linked to TCR beta V- and J-gene trimming. According to an earlier analysis, most TCR beta V segments yielded productive rearrangements about 87% or about 30% of the time.

While unrecorded immune exposures were likely, the donors were nominally healthy when sampled. Amplification used 60 Vbeta primers and 13 Jbeta primers. Libraries were prepared by immunoSEQ multiplex PCR; TCRdb keeps only in-frame clonotypes and omits some of them. This sample carries more than 95,000 clones, approximately 81% of them seen once, and the ten largest clones take 1% to 1.5%. Germline V gene lookup returns CDR1 MDHEN and CDR2 SYDVKM. V was pared by 6 bases and J by 7 bases, with 18 bases between. There are 14 residues in the CDR3. As concerns this clone: Its antigen is currently unknown.

The receptor was derived from a man aged 25-45 years in good health and CMV-seronegative. Sequencing was performed on PBMCs. The rearrangement links TRBV28 to TRBJ2-5; tentative D call: TRBD1 (6 bases). The chain's CDR3 is CASSGRQDFGTQYF. The CDR3 DNA reads TGTGCCAGCAGCGGGCGACAGGACTTTGGGACCCAGTACTTC.